This T cell receptor (beta chain) emerged from a study of shared clonotypes between healthy human individuals. Whole-study context: Plates per donor: three CD4 naive, three CD4 memory, two CD8 naive, one CD8 memory. General study points: As a rule, naive subsets had a larger estimated richness than memory subsets. Lower generation probabilities were found for non-shared clonotypes than for those shared by all four donors.

Repertoires were generated with immunoSEQ multiplex PCR, while TCRdb's copy carries only in-frame clones and drops some. The sample consists of about 320,000 clones, around 86% of them appearing once. Comment on this clone: Its antigen is currently unknown.

Germline lookup yields CDR1 MNHEY and CDR2 SMNVEV (reference sequence). The CDR3 has 15 residues. Trimming cost V 8 bases and J 0 bases, with 15 bases left between them. Donors had no recently reported acute infections or vaccinations and were HIV-negative. The chain joins TRBV27 to TRBJ2-3, with D possibly matching TRBD1 (5 bases). What was sequenced was memory CD8+ T cells sorted from blood. The subset: CD45RO+ cells pooled with CCR7-negative TemRA cells. This clonotype was sampled from a man younger than 35 in good health. CDR3 amino acids: CASDPVGHSTDTQYF. The DNA for the CDR3 is TGTGCCAGCGATCCGGTTGGACATAGCACAGATACGCAGTATTTT.